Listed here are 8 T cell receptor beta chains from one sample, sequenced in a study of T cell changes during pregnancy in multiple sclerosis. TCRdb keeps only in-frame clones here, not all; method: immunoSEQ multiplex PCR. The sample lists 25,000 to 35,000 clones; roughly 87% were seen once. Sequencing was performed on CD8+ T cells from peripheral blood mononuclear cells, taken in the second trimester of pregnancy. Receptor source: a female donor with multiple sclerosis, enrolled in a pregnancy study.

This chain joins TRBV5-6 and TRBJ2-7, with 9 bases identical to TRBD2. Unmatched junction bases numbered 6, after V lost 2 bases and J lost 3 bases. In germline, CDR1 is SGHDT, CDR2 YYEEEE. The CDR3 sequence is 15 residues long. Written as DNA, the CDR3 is TGTGCCAGCAGCTTTCCCTCTAGCGGGAACTACGAGCAGTACTTC. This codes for CASSFPSSGNYEQYF.

CDR3 coding DNA: TGTGCCAGCAGGTCGCCGATAGACGAGCAGTACTTC. It codes for CASRSPIDEQYF. The chain has TRBV27 and TRBJ2-7; no definite D call. The germline V and J ends were trimmed by 6 bases and 5 bases, with 11 bases remaining between them. The CDR3 is 12 amino acids. The germline CDR1 and CDR2 sequences are MNHEY and SMNVEV (reference sequence).

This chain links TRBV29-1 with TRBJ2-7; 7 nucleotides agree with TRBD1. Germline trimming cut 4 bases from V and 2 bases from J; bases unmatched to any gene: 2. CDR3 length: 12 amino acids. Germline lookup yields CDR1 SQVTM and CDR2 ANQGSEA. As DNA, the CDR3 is TGCAGCGTTGTTACAGGGGCCTACGAGCAGTACTTC. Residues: CSVVTGAYEQYF.

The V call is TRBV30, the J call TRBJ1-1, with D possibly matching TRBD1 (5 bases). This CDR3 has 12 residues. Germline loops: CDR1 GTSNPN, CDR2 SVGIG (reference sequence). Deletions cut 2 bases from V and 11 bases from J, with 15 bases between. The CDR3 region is CAWSRIGVIAFF. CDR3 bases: TGTGCCTGGAGTCGGATAGGGGTTATCGCTTTCTTT. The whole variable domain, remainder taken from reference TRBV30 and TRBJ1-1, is SQTIHQWPATLVQPVGSPLSLECTVEGTSNPNLYWYRQAAGRGLQLLFYSVGIGQISSEVPQNLSASRPQDRQFILSSKKLLLSDSGFYLCAWSRIGVIAFFGQGTRLTVV.

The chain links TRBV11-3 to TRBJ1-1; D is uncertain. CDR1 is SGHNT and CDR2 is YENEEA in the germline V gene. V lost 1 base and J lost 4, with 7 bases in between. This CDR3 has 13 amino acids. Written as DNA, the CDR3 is TGTGCCAGCAGCTTAGGGCTTGGCACTGAAGCTTTCTTT. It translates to CASSLGLGTEAFF.

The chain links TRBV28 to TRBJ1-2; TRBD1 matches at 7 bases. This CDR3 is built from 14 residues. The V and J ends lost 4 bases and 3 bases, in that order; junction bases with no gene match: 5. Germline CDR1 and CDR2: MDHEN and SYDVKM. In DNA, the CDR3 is TGTGCCAGCAGTTCCGACAGGGTTTACTATGGCTACACCTTC. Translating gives CASSSDRVYYGYTF.

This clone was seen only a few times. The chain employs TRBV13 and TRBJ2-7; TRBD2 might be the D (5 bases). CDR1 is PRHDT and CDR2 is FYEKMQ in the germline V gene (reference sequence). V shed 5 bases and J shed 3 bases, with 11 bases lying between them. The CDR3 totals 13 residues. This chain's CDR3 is CASSIRGNYEQYF. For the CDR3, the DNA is TGTGCCAGCAGCATTAGAGGGAACTACGAGCAGTACTTC.

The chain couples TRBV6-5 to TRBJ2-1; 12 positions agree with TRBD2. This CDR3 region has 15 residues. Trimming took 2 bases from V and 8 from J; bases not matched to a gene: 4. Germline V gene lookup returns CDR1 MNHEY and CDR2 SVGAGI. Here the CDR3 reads CASSYHLAGGDEQFF. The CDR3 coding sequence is TGTGCCAGCAGTTACCATCTAGCGGGAGGGGATGAGCAGTTCTTC.